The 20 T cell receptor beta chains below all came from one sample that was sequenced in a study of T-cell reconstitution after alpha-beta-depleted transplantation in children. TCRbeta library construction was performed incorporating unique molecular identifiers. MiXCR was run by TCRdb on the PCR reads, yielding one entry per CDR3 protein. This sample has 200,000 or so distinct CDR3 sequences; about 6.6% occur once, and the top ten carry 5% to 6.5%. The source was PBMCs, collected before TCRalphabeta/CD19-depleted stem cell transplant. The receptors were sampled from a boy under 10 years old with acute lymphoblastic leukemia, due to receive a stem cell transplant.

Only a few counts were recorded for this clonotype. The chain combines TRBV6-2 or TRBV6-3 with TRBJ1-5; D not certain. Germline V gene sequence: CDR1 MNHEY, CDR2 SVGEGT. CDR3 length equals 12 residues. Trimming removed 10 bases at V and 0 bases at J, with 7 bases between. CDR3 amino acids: CATQDSNQPQHF. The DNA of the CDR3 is TGTGCCACCCAGGATAGCAATCAGCCCCAGCATTTT.

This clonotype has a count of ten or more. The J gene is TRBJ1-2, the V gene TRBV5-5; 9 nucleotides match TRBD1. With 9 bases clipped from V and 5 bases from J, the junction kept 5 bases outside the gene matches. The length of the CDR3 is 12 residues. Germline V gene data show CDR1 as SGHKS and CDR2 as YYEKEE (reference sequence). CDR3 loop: CATGTGTYGYTF. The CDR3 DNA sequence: TGTGCCACCGGGACAGGGACATATGGCTACACCTTC. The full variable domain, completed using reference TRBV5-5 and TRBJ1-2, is DAGVTQSPTHLIKTRGQQVTLRCSPISGHKSVSWYQQVLGQGPQFIFQYYEKEERGRGNFPDRFSARQFPNYSSELNVNALLLGDSALYLCATGTGTYGYTFGSGTRLTVV.

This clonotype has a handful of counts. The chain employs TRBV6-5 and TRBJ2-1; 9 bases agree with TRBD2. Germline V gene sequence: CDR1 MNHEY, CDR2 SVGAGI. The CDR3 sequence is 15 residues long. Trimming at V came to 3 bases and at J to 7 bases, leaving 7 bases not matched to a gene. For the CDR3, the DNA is TGTGCCAGCAGTTATAATGTAGCGGGGGTTAATGAGCAGTTCTTC. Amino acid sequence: CASSYNVAGVNEQFF.

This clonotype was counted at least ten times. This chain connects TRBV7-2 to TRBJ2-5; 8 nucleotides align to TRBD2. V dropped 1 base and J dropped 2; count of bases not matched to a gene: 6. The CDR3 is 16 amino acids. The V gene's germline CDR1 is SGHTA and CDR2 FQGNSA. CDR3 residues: CASSLGTSGVQETQYF. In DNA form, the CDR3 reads TGTGCCAGCAGCTTAGGCACTAGCGGCGTACAAGAGACCCAGTACTTC. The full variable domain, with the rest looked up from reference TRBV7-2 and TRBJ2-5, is GAGVSQSPSNKVTEKGKDVELRCDPISGHTALYWYRQSLGQGLEFLIYFQGNSAPDKSGLPSDRFSAERTGGSVSTLTIQRTQQEDSAVYLCASSLGTSGVQETQYFGPGTRLLVL.

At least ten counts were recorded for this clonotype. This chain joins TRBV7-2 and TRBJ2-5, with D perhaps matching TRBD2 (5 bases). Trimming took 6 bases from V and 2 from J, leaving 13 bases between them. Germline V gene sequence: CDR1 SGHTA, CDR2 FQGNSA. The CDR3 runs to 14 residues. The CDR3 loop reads CASSRGSIQETQYF. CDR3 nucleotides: TGTGCCAGCAGTAGAGGGAGCATACAAGAGACCCAGTACTTC.

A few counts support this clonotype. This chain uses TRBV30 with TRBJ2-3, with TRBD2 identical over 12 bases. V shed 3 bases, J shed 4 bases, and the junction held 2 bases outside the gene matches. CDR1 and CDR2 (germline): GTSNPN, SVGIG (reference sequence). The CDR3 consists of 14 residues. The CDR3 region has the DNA TGTGCCTGGAGACTAGCGGGAGGTCCAGATACGCAGTATTTT. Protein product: CAWRLAGGPDTQYF.

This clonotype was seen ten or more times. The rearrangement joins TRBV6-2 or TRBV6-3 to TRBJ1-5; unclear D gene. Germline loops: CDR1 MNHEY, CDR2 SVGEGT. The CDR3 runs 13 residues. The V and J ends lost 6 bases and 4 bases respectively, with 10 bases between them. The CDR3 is CASRPLPNQPQHF. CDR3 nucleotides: TGTGCCAGCAGACCACTCCCAAATCAGCCCCAGCATTTT.

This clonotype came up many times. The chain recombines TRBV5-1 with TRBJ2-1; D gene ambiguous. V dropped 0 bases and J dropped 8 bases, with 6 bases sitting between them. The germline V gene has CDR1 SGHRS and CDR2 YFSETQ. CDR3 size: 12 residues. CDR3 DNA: TGCGCCAGCAGCTTGGAGGGCCATGAGCAGTTCTTC. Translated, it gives CASSLEGHEQFF.

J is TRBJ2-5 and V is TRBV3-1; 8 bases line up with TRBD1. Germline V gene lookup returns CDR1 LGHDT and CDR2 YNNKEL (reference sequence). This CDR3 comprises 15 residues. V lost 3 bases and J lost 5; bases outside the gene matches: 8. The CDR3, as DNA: TGTGCCAGCAGCCAGACAGGGGCACTCCGGGAGACCCAGTACTTC. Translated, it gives CASSQTGALRETQYF.

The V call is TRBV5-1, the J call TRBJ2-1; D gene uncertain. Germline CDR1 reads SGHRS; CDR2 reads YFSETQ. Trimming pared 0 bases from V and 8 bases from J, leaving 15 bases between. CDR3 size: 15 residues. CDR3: CASSLEGGVPDEQFF. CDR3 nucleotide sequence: TGCGCCAGCAGCTTGGAAGGTGGGGTCCCTGATGAGCAGTTCTTC.

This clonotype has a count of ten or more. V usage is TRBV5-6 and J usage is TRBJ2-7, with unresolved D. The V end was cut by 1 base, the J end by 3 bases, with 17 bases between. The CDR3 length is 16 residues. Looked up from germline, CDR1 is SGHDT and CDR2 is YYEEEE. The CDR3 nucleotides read TGTGCCAGCAGCTTGATTGGGTCAGTGGACCACTACGAGCAGTACTTC. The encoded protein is CASSLIGSVDHYEQYF.

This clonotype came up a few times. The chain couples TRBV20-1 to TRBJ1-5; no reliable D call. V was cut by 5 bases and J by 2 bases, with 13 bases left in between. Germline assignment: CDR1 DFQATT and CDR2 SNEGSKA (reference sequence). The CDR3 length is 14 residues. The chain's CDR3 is CSASDAGGNQPQHF. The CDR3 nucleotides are TGCAGTGCTTCTGATGCTGGGGGCAATCAGCCCCAGCATTTT.

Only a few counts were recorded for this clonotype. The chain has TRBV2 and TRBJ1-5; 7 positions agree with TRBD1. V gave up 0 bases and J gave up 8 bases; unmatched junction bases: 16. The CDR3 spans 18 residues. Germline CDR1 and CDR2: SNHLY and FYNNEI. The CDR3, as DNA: TGTGCCAGCAGTGAAGCAGAGGGACAGATGATCCCAAGTAAGCCCCAGCATTTT. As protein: CASSEAEGQMIPSKPQHF. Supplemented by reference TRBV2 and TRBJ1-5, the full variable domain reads EPEVTQTPSHQVTQMGQEVILRCVPISNHLYFYWYRQILGQKVEFLVSFYNNEISEKSEIFDDQFSVERPDGSNFTLKIRSTKLEDSAMYFCASSEAEGQMIPSKPQHFGDGTRLSIL.

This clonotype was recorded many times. The CDR3 region has the DNA TGTGCCAGCAGCAGAACCGGACAGAACACAGATACGCAGTATTTT. This codes for CASSRTGQNTDTQYF. The V call is TRBV7-9, the J call TRBJ2-3; weak D call: TRBD1 (6 bases). There are 15 residues in the CDR3. Germline CDR1 and CDR2: SEHNR and FQNEAQ (reference sequence). Trimming left V 5 bases short and J 2 bases short, with 14 bases between.

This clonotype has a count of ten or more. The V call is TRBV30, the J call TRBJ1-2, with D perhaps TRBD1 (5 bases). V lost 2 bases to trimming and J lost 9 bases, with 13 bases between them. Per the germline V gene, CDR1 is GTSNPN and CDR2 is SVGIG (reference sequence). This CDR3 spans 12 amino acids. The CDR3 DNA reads TGTGCCTGGAGTCTCTTGGCGGGACGCTACACCTTC. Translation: CAWSLLAGRYTF.

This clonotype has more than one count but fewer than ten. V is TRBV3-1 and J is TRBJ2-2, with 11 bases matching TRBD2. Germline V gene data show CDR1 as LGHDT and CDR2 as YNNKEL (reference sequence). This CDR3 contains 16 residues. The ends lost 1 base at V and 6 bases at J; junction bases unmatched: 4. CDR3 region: CASSQGELAGAGELFF. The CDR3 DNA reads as TGTGCCAGCAGCCAAGGTGAACTAGCGGGAGCCGGGGAGCTGTTTTTT.

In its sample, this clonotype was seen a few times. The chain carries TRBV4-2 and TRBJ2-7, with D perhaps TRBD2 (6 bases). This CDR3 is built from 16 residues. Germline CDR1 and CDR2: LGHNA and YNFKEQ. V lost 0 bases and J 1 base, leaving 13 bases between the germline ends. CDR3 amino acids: CASSQDIGRGSYEQYF. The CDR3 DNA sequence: TGTGCCAGCAGCCAAGATATCGGGAGAGGGTCCTACGAGCAGTACTTC.

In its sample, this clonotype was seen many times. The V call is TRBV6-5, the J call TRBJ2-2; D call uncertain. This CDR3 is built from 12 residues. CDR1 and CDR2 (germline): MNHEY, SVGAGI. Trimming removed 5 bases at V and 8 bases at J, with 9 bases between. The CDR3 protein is CASSAPTGELFF. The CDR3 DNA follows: TGTGCCAGCAGTGCCCCTACGGGGGAGCTGTTTTTT.

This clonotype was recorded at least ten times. CDR3 DNA: TGTGCCATCCGAAGGCCGGGGGACAGCGGATATTTGGCCAACTATGGCTACACCTTC. Translation gives CAIRRPGDSGYLANYGYTF. The V gene is TRBV10-3, the J gene TRBJ1-2; 7 positions match TRBD1. J lost 2 bases, V lost 8 bases, and 23 bases had no gene match. Germline-derived CDR1 and CDR2 are ENHRY and SYGVKD. The CDR3 totals 19 residues.

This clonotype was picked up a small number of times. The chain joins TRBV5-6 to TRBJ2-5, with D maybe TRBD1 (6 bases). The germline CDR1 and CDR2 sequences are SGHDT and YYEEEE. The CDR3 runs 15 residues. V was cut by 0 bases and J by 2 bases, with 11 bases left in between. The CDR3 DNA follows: TGTGCCAGCAGCTTGGGGACGGACAGACAAGAGACCCAGTACTTC. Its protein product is CASSLGTDRQETQYF.